The clone carrying this T cell receptor (beta chain) was found a few times. Its antigen is currently unknown. This sample was included in a study of early T cells in non-severe SARS-CoV-2 infection. Study-level information: Chains from this unsorted whole-blood bulk RNA could not be paired. Overall study findings and caveats: Anti-spike CD8 specificities were favored by VDJdb matching, whose results missed private and CD4 specificities.

Individual cDNA molecules carried attached unique molecular identifiers. MiXCR, applied by TCRdb to the 5' RACE reads, yields one record per CDR3 protein. Found here are around 81,000 distinct CDR3 sequences, around 14% of them singletons; the top ten hold approximately 10%. What was sequenced was whole blood. The clonotype comes from an adult who was a healthcare worker with PCR-confirmed SARS-CoV-2 infection or an uninfected control (not recorded which).

The CDR3 sequence is CASSFYRGNTEAFF. The CDR3 nucleotides are TGTGCCAGCAGCTTTTATAGGGGGAACACTGAAGCTTTCTTT. The chain links TRBV13 to TRBJ1-1, with TRBD1 as a possible D gene (5 bases). CDR1 PRHDT and CDR2 FYEKMQ come from the germline V gene (reference sequence). The CDR3 contains 14 residues. The V end lost 3 bases, the J end lost 1 base, and 9 bases lay between the germline ends.